This entry lists 21 T cell receptor beta chains sequenced from one sample in a study of cytomegalovirus exposure and HLA in healthy donors. Here immunoSEQ multiplex PCR was the method, and the copy in TCRdb shows in-frame clones only, minus some. The sample has over 120,000 clones, 94% seen once; the top ten hold less than 2%. Sample: PBMCs. Receptor source: a man between 18 and 35 years old in good health and CMV-seropositive.

This chain uses TRBV5-6 with TRBJ2-7; D perhaps matches TRBD1 (6 bases). Between the trimmed V and J ends, which lost 1 base and 0 bases, there was a span of 8 bases. The CDR3 covers 14 residues. From germline, CDR1 is SGHDT and CDR2 YYEEEE. CDR3 in amino acids: CASSLLQGSYEQYF. CDR3 coding DNA: TGTGCCAGCAGCTTGCTACAGGGCTCCTACGAGCAGTACTTC.

The chain links TRBV5-4 to TRBJ2-7; D is perhaps TRBD2 (6 bases). CDR3 length: 15 amino acids. The germline V gene encodes CDR1 SGHNT and CDR2 YYREEE (reference sequence). Trimming pared 0 bases from V and 2 bases from J, leaving 12 bases between. The CDR3 DNA reads as TGTGCCAGCAGCTTGGCCGGAGGGAGCCCCTACGAGCAGTACTTC. Translating gives CASSLAGGSPYEQYF.

V usage is TRBV5-4 and J usage is TRBJ1-3; 7 nucleotides line up with TRBD1. V dropped 4 bases and J dropped 0; count of bases not matched to a gene: 4. The germline V gene has CDR1 SGHNT and CDR2 YYREEE (reference sequence). The CDR3 contains 15 residues. The CDR3 region is CASSRDSLSGNTIYF. In DNA, the CDR3 is TGTGCCAGCAGCCGGGACAGCCTCTCTGGAAACACCATATATTTT.

This clone has more than one count but fewer than ten. The chain links TRBV27 to TRBJ2-7; perhaps TRBD2 as D (5 bases). Germline CDR1 MNHEY, CDR2 SMNVEV (reference sequence). The CDR3 runs 14 residues. V lost 5 bases, J lost 4 bases, and 15 bases lay in between. The CDR3 reads CASSPFVGEYEQYF. The CDR3 DNA is TGTGCCAGCAGTCCCTTTGTCGGGGAATACGAGCAGTACTTC.

V gene TRBV5-4 combines with J gene TRBJ2-7; 11 nucleotides line up with TRBD2. Germline lookup yields CDR1 SGHNT and CDR2 YYREEE (reference sequence). The length of the CDR3 is 15 residues. With V trimmed by 4 bases and J by 4 bases, 7 bases remained unmatched. The CDR3 coding sequence is TGTGCCAGCAGCCAGCGACTAGCGGGAAAGTACGAGCAGTACTTC. It encodes CASSQRLAGKYEQYF.

The chain couples TRBV6-4 to TRBJ1-5, with TRBD1 as a possible D gene (6 bases). The CDR3 loop spans 13 amino acids. The germline V gene encodes CDR1 MRHNA and CDR2 SNTAGT. The ends were cut back, 6 bases at V and 2 bases at J, with 8 bases in the middle. CDR3 nucleotides: TGTGCCAGCAGCGCAGGGGGCAATCAGCCCCAGCATTTT. Its protein is CASSAGGNQPQHF.

About this clone itself: At one end the junction does not follow the germline gene, possibly because of a read error. The V call is TRBV6-1, the J call TRBJ2-1; 8 bases line up with TRBD2. CDR3 size: 13 residues. Germline values: CDR1 MNHNS, CDR2 SASEGT. The CDR3 DNA follows: TGTGCCAGCAGTGAATTAAGAGGGACTAGGCGACTCTTC. Protein product: CASSELRGTRRLF.

V usage is TRBV28 and J usage is TRBJ1-2; D perhaps matches TRBD1 (6 bases). The CDR3 is 15 residues long. The V gene lost 3 bases and the J gene lost 6 bases, with 17 bases spanning the gap. Germline CDR1 is MDHEN and CDR2 is SYDVKM. The CDR3 DNA sequence: TGTGCCAGCAGTTTTTCCAGGGGTAGTCCCCATGGCTACACCTTC. It is translated as CASSFSRGSPHGYTF.

CDR3 nucleotide sequence: TGTGCCAGCAGTTACAAGATGAACACTGAAGCTTTCTTT. The encoded protein is CASSYKMNTEAFF. The chain combines TRBV27 with TRBJ1-1; no clear D. There are 13 residues in the CDR3. The V gene lost 4 bases and the J gene lost 0 bases, with 6 bases spanning the gap. Germline-derived CDR1 and CDR2 are MNHEY and SMNVEV (reference sequence).

The chain links TRBV4-2 to TRBJ1-4, with D possibly being TRBD1 (5 bases). The germline V gene has CDR1 LGHNA and CDR2 YNFKEQ. Trimming cost V 4 bases and J 8 bases, with 8 bases left between them. This CDR3 spans 12 amino acids. Written as DNA, the CDR3 is TGTGCCAGCAGCCCTCAGGGCGAAAAACTGTTTTTT. Its translation is CASSPQGEKLFF.

The J gene is TRBJ1-2, the V gene TRBV5-4; 8 nucleotides line up with TRBD1. V was clipped by 5 bases and J by 3 bases; unmatched bases: 9. The length of the CDR3 is 15 residues. From germline, CDR1 is SGHNT and CDR2 YYREEE (reference sequence). The CDR3 loop reads CASRHRDRKHYGYTF. CDR3 coding DNA: TGTGCCAGCAGGCACCGGGACAGGAAACACTATGGCTACACCTTC.

This clone was observed a single time. This sequence joins TRBV5-1 and TRBJ2-1, with D possibly matching TRBD2 (5 bases). The CDR3 length is 12 residues. V lost 3 bases to trimming and J lost 8 bases, with 9 bases between them. The germline V gene has CDR1 SGHRS and CDR2 YFSETQ. CDR3: CASSYDGDEQFF. DNA for the CDR3: TGCGCCAGCAGCTACGACGGGGATGAGCAGTTCTTC.

This clone appeared a single time. The rearrangement joins TRBV11-2 to TRBJ2-7; perhaps TRBD2 as D (6 bases). CDR3 length equals 14 residues. Germline V gene sequence: CDR1 SGHAT, CDR2 FQNNGV. The V gene lost 10 bases and the J gene lost 5 bases, with 21 bases spanning the gap. CDR3 sequence reads: CATNTLRDLNEQYF. CDR3 sequence (DNA): TGTGCCACCAACACCTTAAGGGACTTAAACGAGCAGTACTTC. Supplemented by reference TRBV11-2 and TRBJ2-7, the full variable domain reads EAGVAQSPRYKIIEKRQSVAFWCNPISGHATLYWYQQILGQGPKLLIQFQNNGVVDDSQLPKDRFSAERLKGVDSTLKIQPAKLEDSAVYLCATNTLRDLNEQYFGPGTRLTVT.

This rearrangement joins TRBV6-1 to TRBJ1-4; D is possibly TRBD1 (5 bases). V was shortened by 4 bases and J by 5 bases, with 11 bases between the two germline ends. There are 14 residues in the CDR3. Germline values: CDR1 MNHNS, CDR2 SASEGT. The CDR3 bases are TGTGCCAGCAGTGCTCAAAAGGGGAATGAAAAACTGTTTTTT. It yields the protein CASSAQKGNEKLFF.

The CDR3 protein is CSVGDRVDYGYTF. CDR3 nucleotide sequence: TGCAGCGTTGGGGACAGGGTGGACTATGGCTACACCTTC. The rearrangement uses TRBV29-1 and TRBJ1-2, with TRBD1 matching 9 bases. The V and J ends lost 4 bases and 3 bases, in that order; junction bases with no gene match: 3. CDR1 is SQVTM and CDR2 is ANQGSEA in the germline V gene. There are 13 residues in the CDR3.

The chain has TRBV28 and TRBJ2-3; D might be TRBD2 (6 bases). Germline V gene lookup returns CDR1 MDHEN and CDR2 SYDVKM. The V gene lost 0 bases and the J gene lost 2 bases, with 9 bases spanning the gap. CDR3 length: 15 residues. CDR3 protein: CASSLWGGTTDTQYF. The DNA for the CDR3 is TGTGCCAGCAGTTTATGGGGAGGAACCACAGATACGCAGTATTTT.

The chain has TRBV28 and TRBJ1-5, with TRBD1 as a possible D gene (5 bases). The germline V and J ends were trimmed by 5 bases and 6 bases, with 14 bases remaining between them. The germline gives CDR1 MDHEN, CDR2 SYDVKM. The CDR3 spans 14 residues. CDR3 sequence reads: CASSGTQDPQPQHF. The CDR3, as DNA: TGTGCCAGCAGTGGCACACAGGATCCTCAGCCCCAGCATTTT.

V is TRBV6-5 and J is TRBJ2-6; D is unresolved. CDR3 length equals 13 residues. In germline, CDR1 is MNHEY, CDR2 SVGAGI. With 5 bases removed from V and 4 bases from J, the gap between germline ends came to 6 bases. CDR3 sequence (DNA): TGTGCCAGCAGTGAGGTCGGGGCCAACGTCCTGACTTTC. It yields the protein CASSEVGANVLTF.

This rearrangement joins TRBV5-1 to TRBJ2-1; 10 bases are shared with TRBD2. The CDR3 spans 17 residues. The germline CDR1 and CDR2 sequences are SGHRS and YFSETQ. With 0 bases clipped from V and 8 bases from J, the junction kept 11 bases outside the gene matches. The CDR3 loop reads CASSLEGGSGRFDEQFF. The CDR3 bases are TGCGCCAGCAGCTTGGAGGGGGGTAGCGGGAGGTTCGATGAGCAGTTCTTC.

The chain employs TRBV19 and TRBJ1-2; unclear D gene. V gave up 5 bases and J gave up 4 bases, with 17 bases separating them. The CDR3 runs 15 residues. CDR1 is LNHDA, CDR2 SQIVND, per germline (reference sequence). CDR3 DNA: TGTGCCAGTAGTCCTGGCGCGGCGCCGTCCTATGGCTACACCTTC. It is translated as CASSPGAAPSYGYTF.

The rearrangement joins TRBV11-2 to TRBJ2-7; 7 bases are a match to TRBD2. The germline V gene has CDR1 SGHAT and CDR2 FQNNGV. The CDR3 has 14 amino acids. The J segment lost 7 bases and the V segment lost 5 bases, leaving 11 bases of the junction unmatched. CDR3 coding DNA: TGTGCCAGCAGCCCGGTACGCGGGAGACGAGAGCAGTACTTC. It specifies CASSPVRGRREQYF.